A selection of T cell receptor beta chains follows, all from one sample in a study of T cell repertoires in cytomegalovirus infection. TCRdb reanalysed the reads using MiXCR and keeps one entry per CDR3 protein. The table lists hundreds of thousands of distinct CDR3 sequences, 30% to 35% of them singletons, with around 12% in the top ten. The antigens of these receptors remain unknown. Here the sequenced sample was cultured CD8+ T cells from PBMCs, taken from culture after CMV antigen stimulation. All receptors come from a human donor in good health (CMV status not recorded). Some clones in this sample may be carry-over from other donors' samples. CDR3s include the opening cysteine and the closing phenylalanine or tryptophan. D genes are given only for firm matches. Only some rows state a clone size, as once, few, many or a class for expanded clones.

J	D	V	size	DNA	CDR3
TRBJ2-7	-	TRBV12-3/TRBV12-4	few	TGTGCCAGCAGTTTTGTGCCGGCCGATACCTACGAGCAGTACTTC	CASSFVPADTYEQYF
TRBJ2-1	-	TRBV9	-	TGTGCCAGCACCTTCTTAGAGGGAAGGGACAATGAGCAGTTCTTC	CASTFLEGRDNEQFF
TRBJ2-3	-	TRBV4-1	-	TGCGCCAGCAGCCAAGAAGAAGGGCCCCTAACAGATACGCAGTATTTT	CASSQEEGPLTDTQYF
TRBJ2-7	-	TRBV9	-	TGTGCCAGCAGCTCCCCCCAGACAGAACTTAACTACGAGCAGTACTTC	CASSSPQTELNYEQYF
TRBJ1-2	-	TRBV7-6	-	TGTGCCAGCAGCCAACTACAGGGTCCTAACTATGGCTACACCTTC	CASSQLQGPNYGYTF
TRBJ2-2	-	TRBV7-8	few	TGTGCCCAGGCGGTGGAGGGTCACACCGGGGAGCTGTTTTTT	CAQAVEGHTGELFF
TRBJ1-4	-	TRBV14	few	TGTGCCAGCAGCCAAAGACCTTGGCCCGAAAAACTGTTTTTT	CASSQRPWPEKLFF
TRBJ2-3	-	TRBV13	-	TGTGCCAGCAGCTTAGATTTAGTTTCCACGGATACGCAGTATTTT	CASSLDLVSTDTQYF
TRBJ1-5	-	TRBV7-6	many	TGTGCCAGCAGCCCCTGGGAGGGAAGGTATCAGCCCCAGCATTTT	CASSPWEGRYQPQHF
TRBJ2-2	-	TRBV7-9	few	TGTGCCAGCAGCCCCAGGACACCGAACACCGGGGAGCTGTTTTTT	CASSPRTPNTGELFF
TRBJ2-7	-	TRBV7-2	many	TGTGCCAGCAGCTTAGCTTACAGAGTTGACTACGAGCAGTACTTC	CASSLAYRVDYEQYF
TRBJ2-2	TRBD1	TRBV28	few	TGTGCCAGCGAGAGCGGGACAGGGGGTGATAAGAACACCGGGGAGCTGTTTTTT	CASESGTGGDKNTGELFF
TRBJ1-1	TRBD1	TRBV12-3/TRBV12-4	few	TGTGCCAGCACCCCGATTGGACAGGGAGGGGACACTGAAGCTTTCTTT	CASTPIGQGGDTEAFF
TRBJ1-2	TRBD1	TRBV6-5	few	TGTGCCAGCAGTTACACCGGGACAGGGGGACCTCACTATGGCTACACCTTC	CASSYTGTGGPHYGYTF
TRBJ2-1	-	TRBV7-9	-	TGTGCCAGAAGCTTAGGGCTAGCCGATGAGCAGTTCTTC	CARSLGLADEQFF
TRBJ2-2	TRBD2	TRBV7-6	-	TGTGCCAGCAGCCATAGCGGGGGGACCCTCGGGGAGCTGTTTTTT	CASSHSGGTLGELFF
TRBJ2-1	TRBD2	TRBV7-9	few	TGTGCCAGCAGGTTCGGCGGGGGACCGTACAATGAGCAGTTCTTC	CASRFGGGPYNEQFF
TRBJ1-2	-	TRBV29-1	-	TGCAGCGTTGAAAGCGCAGGCTATGGCTACACCTTC	CSVESAGYGYTF
TRBJ2-7	TRBD2	TRBV6-1	few	TGTGCCAGCAGTGAAGAATTAGCGGGGGGGAGTACCTACGAGCAGTACTTC	CASSEELAGGSTYEQYF
TRBJ1-4	-	TRBV27	-	TGTGCCAGCAGTTTATCTCCCTTCGCAACTAATGAAAAACTGTTTTTT	CASSLSPFATNEKLFF
TRBJ2-4	TRBD2	TRBV12-3/TRBV12-4	-	TGTGCCAGCAGTTTTATGACTAGCGGGGGGTCACTAGCCAAAAACATTCAGTACTTC	CASSFMTSGGSLAKNIQYF
TRBJ2-5	-	TRBV20-1	few	TGCAGTGCTACCGTATATGGGGGTTCGTACCAAGAGACCCAGTACTTC	CSATVYGGSYQETQYF
TRBJ1-2	-	TRBV7-2	many	TGTGCCAGCAGCACCGCCGACGGACCGATTAACTATGGCTACACCTTC	CASSTADGPINYGYTF
TRBJ2-4	-	TRBV20-1	-	TGTGCTCCCCGGGACCGCAAGTTTATTCAGTACTTC	CAPRDRKFIQYF
TRBJ1-2	TRBD1	TRBV27	-	TGTGCCAGCAGTTCGACAGGGGACGTTCTCTCCACCTTC	CASSSTGDVLSTF
TRBJ2-3	-	TRBV28	-	TGTGCCAGCAGTTTGCTGTCGTGGGATACGCAGTATTTT	CASSLLSWDTQYF
TRBJ1-1	-	TRBV5-1	-	TGCGCCAGCAGCGCGAAACAGGGATTGAACACTGAAGCTTTCTTT	CASSAKQGLNTEAFF
TRBJ2-1	-	TRBV7-9	few	TGTGCCAGCAGCCCCCGGTGGTATGAGCAGTTCTTC	CASSPRWYEQFF
TRBJ1-1	-	TRBV20-1	-	TGCAGTGCCCAGGTGGGAGGAACAGGTGAAGCTTTCTTT	CSAQVGGTGEAFF
TRBJ2-7	-	TRBV4-2	few	TGTGCCAGCGTGACAACCCAGGGCGAGCAGTACTTC	CASVTTQGEQYF
TRBJ1-1	TRBD1	TRBV6-2/TRBV6-3	-	TGTGCCAGCAGCCCACAGGGGGCTACTGAAGCTTTCTTT	CASSPQGATEAFF
TRBJ1-5	TRBD1	TRBV7-2	many	TGTGCCAGCAGCTTAATTGGGACAGGGGATCAGCCCCAGCATTTT	CASSLIGTGDQPQHF
TRBJ1-1	TRBD1	TRBV12-3/TRBV12-4	-	TGTGCCAGCAGGACAGGGACGAACACTGAAGCTTTCTTT	CASRTGTNTEAFF
TRBJ2-3	TRBD1	TRBV6-2/TRBV6-3	few	TGTGCCAGCGGGACAGGAGGAATGTCGGATACGCAGTATTTT	CASGTGGMSDTQYF
TRBJ2-5	TRBD1	TRBV6-2/TRBV6-3	many	TGTGCCAGCAACCCGGGACAGGCCCAAGAGACCCAGTACTTC	CASNPGQAQETQYF
TRBJ1-1	-	TRBV7-6	-	TGTGCCAGCAGCTCGGATCAGGGGCTGAACACTGAAGCTTTCTTT	CASSSDQGLNTEAFF
TRBJ2-5	-	TRBV6-1	-	TGTGCCAGCAGCCCCTTAACGTACCAAGAGACCCAGTACTTC	CASSPLTYQETQYF
TRBJ1-4	-	TRBV12-3/TRBV12-4	-	TGTGCCAGCAGCGTTTCCGAAAAACTGTTTTTT	CASSVSEKLFF
TRBJ2-5	TRBD1	TRBV6-5	-	TGTGCCAGCACCTCATTCAGAAGGGGGCGTCAAGAGACCCAGTACTTC	CASTSFRRGRQETQYF
TRBJ2-7	TRBD1	TRBV27	-	TGTGCCAGCAGTTTAGGGGCGAGACAGGGGGCTGGTGAGCAGTACTTC	CASSLGARQGAGEQYF
TRBJ1-1	-	TRBV28	-	TGTGCCAGCAGATTCCCAGCAAACACTGAAGCTTTCTTT	CASRFPANTEAFF
TRBJ2-2	-	TRBV19	-	TGTGCCAGTAGTGAGCATCTAGAGGAGCTGTTTTTT	CASSEHLEELFF
TRBJ1-2	TRBD1	TRBV4-1	-	TGCGCCAGCAGCCAAGCCAGGGGGATCGACTATGGCTACACCTTC	CASSQARGIDYGYTF
TRBJ1-1	TRBD1	TRBV7-9	-	TGTGCCAGCAGCTTAGGTGGTGACAGGGCTCCAGAAGCTTTCTTT	CASSLGGDRAPEAFF
TRBJ2-2	-	TRBV5-4	-	TGTGCCATCAGCAGGGAGGCATCGGGCACCGGGGAGCTGTTTTTT	CAISREASGTGELFF
TRBJ1-5	-	TRBV20-1	-	TGCAGTGCTAGTGGGGAGGGGTTCAATCAGCCCCAGCATTTT	CSASGEGFNQPQHF
TRBJ2-7	-	TRBV7-9	few	TGTGCCAGCAGCACCCCGACAGCTACCTACGAGCAGTACTTC	CASSTPTATYEQYF
TRBJ2-5	-	TRBV7-2	-	TGTGCCAGCAGCTCTGGCAGGGTCACGGGGGAGACCCAGTACTTC	CASSSGRVTGETQYF